The 30 T cell receptor beta chains listed next were all sequenced from one sample in a study of blood T cell repertoires in COVID-19. The data were produced by immunoSEQ multiplex PCR, yet TCRdb's version contains in-frame clones alone and is incomplete. This table has tens of thousands of clones, 89% appearing once. Sample: peripheral blood. The receptors here all came from a human donor in a cohort sampled during active COVID-19.

The chain carries TRBV6-4 and TRBJ1-5, with 7 positions matching TRBD1. There are 13 residues in the CDR3. The V and J ends lost 6 bases and 3 bases, in that order; junction bases with no gene match: 2. CDR1 MRHNA and CDR2 SNTAGT come from the germline V gene. CDR3 sequence reads: CASSTGVNQPQHF. CDR3 bases: TGTGCCAGCAGCACAGGGGTCAATCAGCCCCAGCATTTT.

The chain is built from TRBV25-1 and TRBJ1-1, with a tentative D call TRBD1 (5 bases). Trimming stripped 4 bases from V and 5 bases from J, with 11 bases between. Per the germline V gene, CDR1 is MGHDK and CDR2 is SYGVNS. The CDR3 covers 13 residues. This CDR3 reads CASSAPGLTEAFF. The CDR3 coding sequence is TGTGCCAGCAGTGCTCCGGGACTGACTGAAGCTTTCTTT. Filled out from reference TRBV25-1 and TRBJ1-1, the complete variable domain reads EADIYQTPRYLVIGTGKKITLECSQTMGHDKMYWYQQDPGMELHLIHYSYGVNSTEKGDLSSESTVSRIRTEHFPLTLESARPSHTSQYLCASSAPGLTEAFFGQGTRLTVV.

This clone came up a few times. The chain links TRBV5-1 to TRBJ2-1, with D unclear. This CDR3 spans 15 amino acids. Trimming left V 0 bases short and J 0 bases short, with 7 bases between. Germline V gene sequence: CDR1 SGHRS, CDR2 YFSETQ. The CDR3 DNA is TGCGCCAGCAGCTTGGGAGCGACCTCCTACAATGAGCAGTTCTTC. Its protein is CASSLGATSYNEQFF.

This rearrangement joins TRBV7-2 to TRBJ1-4, with 8 bases identical to TRBD1. Germline-derived CDR1 and CDR2 are SGHTA and FQGNSA. CDR3 length: 15 amino acids. V was clipped by 5 bases and J by 1 base; unmatched bases: 3. For the CDR3, the DNA is TGTGCCAGCAGCCAGGGGGCCGAAACTAATGAAAAACTGTTTTTT. Translating it yields CASSQGAETNEKLFF.

This rearrangement joins TRBV9 to TRBJ2-6, with TRBD1 matching 7 bases. From germline, CDR1 is SGDLS and CDR2 YYNGEE. With 6 bases clipped from V and 4 bases from J, the junction kept 16 bases outside the gene matches. The CDR3 is 18 amino acids. The CDR3 loop is CASNLSPTGPGGANVLTF. CDR3 in DNA: TGTGCCAGCAACCTTTCCCCGACAGGGCCGGGGGGGGCCAACGTCCTGACTTTC.

V gene TRBV7-2 combines with J gene TRBJ2-7; TRBD2 agrees at 9 bases. CDR3 length: 15 residues. Trimming cost V 4 bases and J 1 base; bases outside gene matches: 5. In germline, CDR1 is SGHTA, CDR2 FQGNSA. CDR3 in amino acids: CASSSQRGASYEQYF. CDR3 nucleotides: TGTGCCAGCAGCTCCCAGCGGGGGGCTTCCTACGAGCAGTACTTC.

For the CDR3, the DNA is TGTGCCAGCAGGATACAGGGTACTGGAAACACCATATATTTT. Protein sequence: CASRIQGTGNTIYF. This rearrangement joins TRBV4-2 to TRBJ1-3; D may be TRBD1 (6 bases). With 6 bases removed from V and 2 bases from J, the gap between germline ends came to 11 bases. The CDR3 loop spans 14 amino acids. Germline CDR1 reads LGHNA; CDR2 reads YNFKEQ.

The rearrangement links TRBV19 to TRBJ1-2; D is unresolved. There are 15 residues in the CDR3. Germline V gene lookup returns CDR1 LNHDA and CDR2 SQIVND (reference sequence). Trimming left V 1 base short and J 1 base short, with 10 bases between. The CDR3 spells CASSIGAALNYGYTF. CDR3 nucleotide sequence: TGTGCCAGTAGTATAGGGGCAGCCCTTAACTATGGCTACACCTTC.

This chain uses TRBV29-1 with TRBJ2-2; 9 bases are shared with TRBD1. V was clipped by 3 bases and J by 0 bases; unmatched bases: 26. The CDR3 spans 23 residues. CDR1 is SQVTM, CDR2 ANQGSEA, per germline. The DNA of the CDR3 is TGCAGCGTTGATATGGAAGGGACAGGGTCATTATTGGCGTTTTCCGCGAACACCGGGGAGCTGTTTTTT. Residues: CSVDMEGTGSLLAFSANTGELFF.

The chain couples TRBV13 to TRBJ2-1; a weak D match, TRBD2 (5 bases). The CDR3 has 12 amino acids. Trimming cost V 4 bases and J 9 bases, with 10 bases left between them. Germline CDR1 and CDR2: PRHDT and FYEKMQ (reference sequence). The CDR3 DNA reads TGTGCCAGCAGCTCGGCGAGGGCTGAGCAGTTCTTC. This translates into CASSSARAEQFF.

The chain uses TRBV6-5 and TRBJ2-5, with TRBD1 matching 9 bases. V lost 6 bases, J lost 7 bases, and 6 bases stayed unmatched. Germline V gene sequence: CDR1 MNHEY, CDR2 SVGAGI. The CDR3 spans 13 residues. CDR3 sequence: CASRTPGQGTQYF. CDR3 nucleotides: TGTGCCAGCAGAACTCCGGGACAGGGGACCCAGTACTTC.

This chain uses TRBV7-9 with TRBJ1-2, with D perhaps matching TRBD1 (6 bases). The CDR3 is 15 amino acids. In germline, CDR1 is SEHNR, CDR2 FQNEAQ (reference sequence). V was shortened by 1 base and J by 4 bases, with 13 bases between the two germline ends. The CDR3 DNA is TGTGCCAGCAGCTTAGTAGCGGGGGGCGGCTATGGCTACACCTTC. Protein sequence: CASSLVAGGGYGYTF.

The gene calls are TRBV7-9 and TRBJ1-2; 8 positions match TRBD1. The V segment lost 5 bases and the J segment 4 bases; nucleotides outside the gene matches: 9. Germline-derived CDR1 and CDR2 are SEHNR and FQNEAQ (reference sequence). The CDR3 has 15 residues. CDR3 DNA sequence: TGTGCCAGCAGCACAGCCGGGACAGGAGGCTATGGCTACACCTTC. It encodes CASSTAGTGGYGYTF.

This clone occurred a few times. The chain joins TRBV6-4 to TRBJ1-5; the D is unclear. Germline lookup yields CDR1 MRHNA and CDR2 SNTAGT. The CDR3 extends over 13 amino acids. V lost 8 bases to trimming and J lost 5 bases, with 13 bases between them. The CDR3 protein is CASAAHRDQPQHF. In DNA form, the CDR3 reads TGTGCCAGCGCGGCCCATCGCGATCAGCCCCAGCATTTT.

The rearrangement joins TRBV5-5 to TRBJ2-7, with 8 bases matching TRBD2. Germline V lookup: CDR1 SGHKS, CDR2 YYEKEE (reference sequence). The CDR3 is 14 amino acids. V was clipped by 6 bases and J by 4 bases; unmatched bases: 9. The CDR3 bases are TGTGCCAGCAACCCGGGGGGGGCTGAGTACGAGCAGTACTTC. Translated: CASNPGGAEYEQYF.

CDR3 in DNA: TGTGCCAGCAGCCCCGGGTCCGTGGGGCAGTACTTC. Its translation: CASSPGSVGQYF. The V and J genes are TRBV7-2 and TRBJ2-7; D unclear. V dropped 5 bases and J dropped 9 bases, with 14 bases sitting between them. Germline values: CDR1 SGHTA, CDR2 FQGNSA. This CDR3 is built from 12 residues.

The V call is TRBV18, the J call TRBJ1-1; D possibly corresponds to TRBD1 (5 bases). V was pared by 3 bases and J by 0 bases, with 11 bases between. CDR1 is KGHSH, CDR2 LQKENI, per germline. The CDR3 has 15 residues. The CDR3 sequence is CASSPGTGMNTEAFF. DNA of the CDR3: TGTGCCAGCTCACCCGGGACTGGCATGAACACTGAAGCTTTCTTT.

The chain couples TRBV18 to TRBJ2-5, with 13 bases fitting TRBD2. The CDR3 extends over 17 amino acids. The J segment lost 2 bases and the V segment lost 6 bases, leaving 9 bases of the junction unmatched. The germline gives CDR1 KGHSH, CDR2 LQKENI. CDR3 sequence reads: CASSRTGTSGVQETQYF. CDR3 nucleotide sequence: TGTGCCAGCTCGCGCACGGGGACTAGCGGGGTTCAAGAGACCCAGTACTTC.

A single count supports this clone. The CDR3 DNA follows: TGTGCCAGTAGTATCGGGGGGGGGCCTAGCGCCAATGAGCAGTTCTTC. It yields the protein CASSIGGGPSANEQFF. The rearrangement uses TRBV19 and TRBJ2-1; 8 nucleotides agree with TRBD2. The germline V gene encodes CDR1 LNHDA and CDR2 SQIVND (reference sequence). Trimming took 3 bases from V and 6 from J; bases not matched to a gene: 10. The CDR3 sequence is 16 residues long.

The chain couples TRBV28 to TRBJ1-4, with D tentatively TRBD1 (5 bases). With 7 bases removed from V and 5 bases from J, the gap between germline ends came to 17 bases. Germline V CDR1 and CDR2: MDHEN, SYDVKM. This CDR3 comprises 15 residues. DNA for the CDR3: TGTGCCAGCAAGAACGATAATAGGGGCAATGAAAAACTGTTTTTT. Its protein is CASKNDNRGNEKLFF. Filled out from reference TRBV28 and TRBJ1-4, the complete variable domain reads DVKVTQSSRYLVKRTGEKVFLECVQDMDHENMFWYRQDPGLGLRLIYFSYDVKMKEKGDIPEGYSVSREKKERFSLILESASTNQTSMYLCASKNDNRGNEKLFFGSGTQLSVL.

DNA for the CDR3: TGTGCCAGCAGTTACTCCAAAAGGGGGCACACTGAAGCTTTCTTT. Its protein product is CASSYSKRGHTEAFF. This rearrangement joins TRBV6-2 or TRBV6-3 to TRBJ1-1; 7 bases are shared with TRBD1. This CDR3 contains 15 residues. J was trimmed by 3 bases and V by 0 bases; bases with no gene match: 4. Germline V gene data show CDR1 as MNHEY and CDR2 as SVGEGT.

This chain links TRBV24-1 with TRBJ2-2, with D possibly matching TRBD1 (6 bases). Trimming removed 7 bases at V and 1 base at J, with 9 bases between. From germline, CDR1 is KGHDR and CDR2 SFDVKD. The CDR3 is made up of 14 amino acids. The CDR3 nucleotides read TGTGCCACCAGGCCACAGGGGAACACCGGGGAGCTGTTTTTT. Translated: CATRPQGNTGELFF.

The V call is TRBV7-8, the J call TRBJ1-1; TRBD1 is a possible D gene (5 bases). The germline CDR1 and CDR2 sequences are SGHVS and FQNEAQ. Trimming took off 0 bases at V and 4 bases at J, with 15 bases between the two ends. CDR3 length equals 16 residues. CDR3 residues: CASSLAGGGSGTEAFF. Here the CDR3 DNA reads TGTGCCAGCAGCTTAGCCGGTGGGGGGTCGGGCACTGAAGCTTTCTTT.

The V call is TRBV5-1, the J call TRBJ2-7; 7 bases fit TRBD1. J gave up 2 bases and V 1 base, and 6 bases lay outside the gene matches. CDR1 is SGHRS, CDR2 YFSETQ, per germline. CDR3 size: 15 residues. The CDR3 region has the DNA TGCGCCAGCAGCTTGTTCGGGACAGAGACCTACGAGCAGTACTTC. It codes for CASSLFGTETYEQYF.

The gene calls are TRBV6-4 and TRBJ1-2; unclear D gene. CDR3 length: 18 amino acids. The germline V and J ends were trimmed by 2 bases and 0 bases, with 19 bases remaining between them. Germline CDR1 is MRHNA and CDR2 is SNTAGT. The CDR3 loop is CASSDPEASTPANYGYTF. CDR3 nucleotides: TGTGCCAGCAGTGACCCTGAAGCTTCGACACCCGCTAACTATGGCTACACCTTC.

This clone has a handful of counts. The chain has TRBV2 and TRBJ2-7, with 8 nucleotides matching TRBD1. This CDR3 spans 13 amino acids. Germline values: CDR1 SNHLY, CDR2 FYNNEI. J gave up 3 bases and V 8 bases, and 6 bases lay outside the gene matches. CDR3: CASAGQVFYEQYF. As DNA, the CDR3 is TGTGCCAGCGCGGGACAGGTTTTCTACGAGCAGTACTTC.

This clone was detected only a few times. This sequence joins TRBV5-1 and TRBJ2-3; 11 bases align to TRBD2. The CDR3 extends over 17 amino acids. The V gene's germline CDR1 is SGHRS and CDR2 YFSETQ. The junction had 8 bases not matched to a gene; V was cut back by 5 bases and J by 0 bases. CDR3 region: CASSRVLAGASTDTQYF. In nucleotides, the CDR3 is TGCGCCAGCAGTCGAGTACTAGCGGGGGCCAGCACAGATACGCAGTATTTT. The full variable domain, in which reference TRBV5-1 and TRBJ2-3 provide the parts outside the CDR3, is KAGVTQTPRYLIKTRGQQVTLSCSPISGHRSVSWYQQTPGQGLQFLFEYFSETQRNKGNFPGRFSGRQFSNSRSEMNVSTLELGDSALYLCASSRVLAGASTDTQYFGPGTRLTVL.

V is TRBV27 and J is TRBJ1-1; the match to TRBD1 covers 7 bases. CDR1 is MNHEY, CDR2 SMNVEV, per germline (reference sequence). V shed 4 bases, J shed 4 bases, and the junction held 6 bases outside the gene matches. The CDR3 has 14 residues. The CDR3 bases are TGTGCCAGCAGTTCGACAGGGATGTTCACTGAAGCTTTCTTT. Residues: CASSSTGMFTEAFF.

This chain uses TRBV2 with TRBJ2-3, with TRBD2 matching 11 bases. Germline V gives CDR1 SNHLY, CDR2 FYNNEI. CDR3 length: 16 residues. Germline trimming cut 5 bases from V and 6 bases from J; bases unmatched to any gene: 10. As DNA, the CDR3 is TGTGCCAGCAGTAGGCTAGCGGGGGGATCCTGGGATACGCAGTATTTT. Protein: CASSRLAGGSWDTQYF.

This rearrangement joins TRBV6-5 to TRBJ1-4, with a tentative D call TRBD1 (5 bases). The CDR3 contains 15 residues. The V end lost 0 bases, the J end lost 5 bases, and 10 bases lay between the germline ends. Germline assignment: CDR1 MNHEY and CDR2 SVGAGI. The CDR3 loop is CASSYSGQGNEKLFF. CDR3 in DNA: TGTGCCAGCAGTTACTCCGGGCAGGGAAATGAAAAACTGTTTTTT.